The 25 T cell receptor beta chains given below trace back to one sample, sequenced in a study of cytomegalovirus exposure and HLA in healthy donors. The PCR was carried out with 60 Vbeta primers and 13 Jbeta primers. The protocol was immunoSEQ multiplex PCR, while the TCRdb copy is restricted to in-frame clones and leaves out a portion. This listing includes 170,000 or so clones. Input material: PBMCs. These receptors were collected from a man in his thirties or forties in good health and CMV-seronegative.

The chain recombines TRBV5-1 with TRBJ1-2; no clear D gene. CDR1 is SGHRS and CDR2 is YFSETQ in the germline V gene. V gave up 0 bases and J gave up 0 bases, with 12 bases separating them. The CDR3 consists of 16 residues. DNA for the CDR3: TGCGCCAGCAGCTTGGCGCAGGCAGCTGCTAACTATGGCTACACCTTC. Translated, it gives CASSLAQAAANYGYTF.

V gene TRBV5-6 combines with J gene TRBJ1-2; weak D call: TRBD1 (6 bases). The V and J ends lost 4 bases and 3 bases respectively, with 19 bases between them. CDR3 length: 16 amino acids. Germline CDR1 SGHDT, CDR2 YYEEEE. CDR3 nucleotides: TGTGCCAGCAGCCCCCCGGGAGGGGGGGATGACTATGGCTACACCTTC. This gives the protein CASSPPGGGDDYGYTF.

Note on this clone: Other DNA sequences from this sample encode an identical CDR3 as well. The J gene is TRBJ1-5, the V gene TRBV4-3, with TRBD1 matching over 7 bases. V trimming: 1 base; J trimming: 7 bases; junction bases outside the gene matches: 4. The CDR3 totals 14 residues. Looked up from germline, CDR1 is LGHNA and CDR2 is YSLEER. CDR3 region: CASSQGQGEQPQHF. CDR3 in DNA: TGCGCCAGCAGCCAAGGACAGGGAGAACAGCCCCAGCATTTT.

This chain joins TRBV19 and TRBJ1-5, with 7 bases that match TRBD1. V dropped 4 bases and J dropped 3; count of bases not matched to a gene: 6. The germline gives CDR1 LNHDA, CDR2 SQIVND (reference sequence). The CDR3 sequence is 15 residues long. The CDR3 DNA is TGTGCCAGTAGTACCTCTACAGGGGTCAATCAGCCCCAGCATTTT. This gives the protein CASSTSTGVNQPQHF.

This chain uses TRBV30 with TRBJ2-7; TRBD1 is a possible D gene (5 bases). Trimming removed 4 bases from V and 2 bases from J, with 15 bases in between. The CDR3 spans 14 residues. CDR1 is GTSNPN and CDR2 is SVGIG in the germline V gene (reference sequence). The CDR3 region has the DNA TGTGCCTGGACATCGACAGTTTTTCCCTACGAGCAGTACTTC. Translation: CAWTSTVFPYEQYF.

J is TRBJ2-7 and V is TRBV27; D uncertain. The CDR3 runs to 12 residues. Germline values: CDR1 MNHEY, CDR2 SMNVEV (reference sequence). Between the trimmed V and J ends, which lost 5 bases and 10 bases, there was a span of 15 bases. CDR3 nucleotide sequence: TGTGCCAGCAGTCCCACCTTTGGGCCCCAGTACTTC. Protein sequence: CASSPTFGPQYF.

The chain links TRBV9 to TRBJ2-3, with unresolved D. The CDR3 has 12 amino acids. V was trimmed by 3 bases and J by 0 bases, leaving 2 bases between them. The V gene's germline CDR1 is SGDLS and CDR2 YYNGEE. CDR3 in amino acids: CASSASTDTQYF. The CDR3 DNA is TGTGCCAGCAGCGCTAGCACAGATACGCAGTATTTT. The entire variable domain, with the rest obtained from reference TRBV9 and TRBJ2-3, is as follows: DSGVTQTPKHLITATGQRVTLRCSPRSGDLSVYWYQQSLDQGLQFLIQYYNGEERAKGNILERFSAQQFPDLHSELNLSSLELGDSALYFCASSASTDTQYFGPGTRLTVL.

The gene calls are TRBV18 and TRBJ2-5; 12 bases match TRBD2. Germline lookup yields CDR1 KGHSH and CDR2 LQKENI. Trimming took 7 bases from V and 2 from J; bases not matched to a gene: 2. CDR3 length: 14 residues. CDR3 sequence (DNA): TGTGCCAGCTTTGGACTAGCGGGGCAAGAGACCCAGTACTTC. As protein: CASFGLAGQETQYF. The full variable domain, in which reference TRBV18 and TRBJ2-5 provide the parts outside the CDR3, is NAGVMQNPRHLVRRRGQEARLRCSPMKGHSHVYWYRQLPEEGLKFMVYLQKENIIDESGMPKERFSAEFPKEGPSILRIQQVVRGDSAAYFCASFGLAGQETQYFGPGTRLLVL.

V is TRBV11-3 and J is TRBJ2-5, with D maybe TRBD1 (6 bases). This CDR3 has 14 amino acids. With 6 bases removed from V and 1 base from J, the gap between germline ends came to 12 bases. The germline V gene has CDR1 SGHNT and CDR2 YENEEA. The CDR3 reads CASRLTGRQETQYF. CDR3 in DNA: TGTGCCAGCAGGTTGACAGGCCGCCAAGAGACCCAGTACTTC. The complete variable domain, with remaining parts taken from reference TRBV11-3 and TRBJ2-5, reads EAGVVQSPRYKIIEKKQPVAFWCNPISGHNTLYWYLQNLGQGPELLIRYENEEAVDDSQLPKDRFSAERLKGVDSTLKIQPAELGDSAVYLCASRLTGRQETQYFGPGTRLLVL.

This chain joins TRBV11-2 and TRBJ2-7; the D gene is possibly TRBD2 (6 bases). V dropped 5 bases and J dropped 0 bases, with 17 bases sitting between them. The germline V gene has CDR1 SGHAT and CDR2 FQNNGV. This CDR3 has 16 amino acids. The chain's CDR3 is CASSPLRRASSYEQYF. The CDR3 DNA reads as TGTGCCAGCAGCCCTCTCCGGAGGGCTTCCTCCTACGAGCAGTACTTC.

The chain uses TRBV28 and TRBJ2-3, with 12 bases lining up with TRBD2. CDR3 length: 16 amino acids. J gave up 3 bases and V 6 bases, and 7 bases lay outside the gene matches. Germline V lookup: CDR1 MDHEN, CDR2 SYDVKM. CDR3 protein: CASRDLAGGSTDTQYF. The CDR3 DNA reads TGTGCCAGCAGGGATCTAGCGGGAGGGAGTACAGATACGCAGTATTTT.

The rearrangement joins TRBV19 to TRBJ2-1; the match to TRBD2 covers 9 bases. The J segment lost 7 bases and the V segment lost 3 bases, leaving 10 bases of the junction unmatched. Germline V gene data show CDR1 as LNHDA and CDR2 as SQIVND (reference sequence). The CDR3 contains 16 residues. CDR3 nucleotides: TGTGCCAGTAGTATCTGGCGGGAGGGCCAAAGGAATGAGCAGTTCTTC. Translation gives CASSIWREGQRNEQFF.

The chain has TRBV5-4 and TRBJ2-1; 7 bases match TRBD2. CDR3 length equals 16 residues. In germline, CDR1 is SGHNT, CDR2 YYREEE (reference sequence). With 3 bases clipped from V and 5 bases from J, the junction kept 11 bases outside the gene matches. CDR3 nucleotide sequence: TGTGCCAGCAGCTCTCGACTAGCCTTGGGCCACAATGAGCAGTTCTTC. Its translation is CASSSRLALGHNEQFF. The variable domain in full, completed from reference TRBV5-4 and TRBJ2-1, reads ETGVTQSPTHLIKTRGQQVTLRCSSQSGHNTVSWYQQALGQGPQFIFQYYREEENGRGNFPPRFSGLQFPNYSSELNVNALELDDSALYLCASSSRLALGHNEQFFGPGTRLTVL.

The chain joins TRBV18 to TRBJ1-4; no firm D call. Germline CDR1 is KGHSH and CDR2 is LQKENI. The ends were cut back, 2 bases at V and 8 bases at J, with 15 bases in the middle. CDR3 length equals 15 residues. CDR3 in amino acids: CASSPMVTPGEKLFF. The CDR3 DNA reads TGTGCCAGCTCACCAATGGTCACCCCCGGGGAAAAACTGTTTTTT.

The rearrangement uses TRBV2 and TRBJ2-7, with 8 bases aligning to TRBD1. Germline trimming cut 2 bases from V and 4 bases from J; bases unmatched to any gene: 4. The CDR3 sequence is 14 residues long. Looked up from germline, CDR1 is SNHLY and CDR2 is FYNNEI. CDR3 sequence: CASSETDRDYEQYF. CDR3 sequence (DNA): TGTGCCAGCAGTGAAACGGACAGGGATTACGAGCAGTACTTC.

The chain is built from TRBV27 and TRBJ1-5; TRBD1 matches 7 bases. This CDR3 has 14 residues. V trimming: 3 bases; J trimming: 4 bases; junction bases outside the gene matches: 3. Germline CDR1 reads MNHEY; CDR2 reads SMNVEV (reference sequence). DNA of the CDR3: TGTGCCAGCAGTTTCGCGACAGGGAATCAGCCCCAGCATTTT. Encoded protein: CASSFATGNQPQHF.

V is TRBV18 and J is TRBJ1-1; the match to TRBD1 covers 7 bases. Unmatched junction bases numbered 19, after V lost 6 bases and J lost 3 bases. This CDR3 has 18 amino acids. Germline V gene lookup returns CDR1 KGHSH and CDR2 LQKENI. CDR3 bases: TGTGCCAGCTCGCCCAGGACAGGAGGCTCGGCGGGCGACACTGAAGCTTTCTTT. It is translated as CASSPRTGGSAGDTEAFF. The whole variable domain, filled in from reference TRBV18 and TRBJ1-1, reads NAGVMQNPRHLVRRRGQEARLRCSPMKGHSHVYWYRQLPEEGLKFMVYLQKENIIDESGMPKERFSAEFPKEGPSILRIQQVVRGDSAAYFCASSPRTGGSAGDTEAFFGQGTRLTVV.

The J gene is TRBJ1-1, the V gene TRBV6-6; 10 bases are a match to TRBD1. After removal of 0 bases from V and 5 bases from J, the junction contained 3 bases not matched to a gene. The germline V gene encodes CDR1 MNHNY and CDR2 SVGAGI (reference sequence). This CDR3 is built from 15 residues. This chain's CDR3 is CASSYSGQGWTEAFF. As DNA, the CDR3 is TGTGCCAGCAGTTACTCGGGACAGGGGTGGACTGAAGCTTTCTTT.

The chain uses TRBV2 and TRBJ2-7, with 8 bases matching TRBD2. Germline V gene lookup returns CDR1 SNHLY and CDR2 FYNNEI. The CDR3 extends over 15 amino acids. Trimming took 9 bases from V and 6 from J; bases not matched to a gene: 16. The CDR3 DNA is TGTGCCAGTTTTCGACCGGCTAGCGGGTGGGTCGAGCAGTACTTC. As protein: CASFRPASGWVEQYF. Supplemented by reference TRBV2 and TRBJ2-7, the full variable domain reads EPEVTQTPSHQVTQMGQEVILRCVPISNHLYFYWYRQILGQKVEFLVSFYNNEISEKSEIFDDQFSVERPDGSNFTLKIRSTKLEDSAMYFCASFRPASGWVEQYFGPGTRLTVT.

V and J are TRBV19 and TRBJ2-2; 7 bases agree with TRBD1. V gave up 5 bases and J gave up 0 bases; unmatched junction bases: 6. CDR3 length: 16 amino acids. Looked up from germline, CDR1 is LNHDA and CDR2 is SQIVND (reference sequence). Here the CDR3 reads CASSPHRGSNTGELFF. The CDR3 coding sequence is TGTGCCAGTAGTCCTCACAGGGGCTCGAACACCGGGGAGCTGTTTTTT. The variable domain in full, completed from reference TRBV19 and TRBJ2-2, reads DGGITQSPKYLFRKEGQNVTLSCEQNLNHDAMYWYRQDPGQGLRLIYYSQIVNDFQKGDIAEGYSVSREKKESFPLTVTSAQKNPTAFYLCASSPHRGSNTGELFFGEGSRLTVL.

The chain carries TRBV5-4 and TRBJ1-4; TRBD1 might be the D (6 bases). The length of the CDR3 is 17 residues. Germline lookup yields CDR1 SGHNT and CDR2 YYREEE (reference sequence). The germline V and J ends were trimmed by 5 bases and 0 bases, with 17 bases remaining between them. The CDR3 region is CASSLEAGAPTNEKLFF. Written as DNA, the CDR3 is TGTGCCAGCAGTTTAGAAGCAGGGGCGCCAACTAATGAAAAACTGTTTTTT. Full variable domain (outside the CDR3, taken from reference TRBV5-4 and TRBJ1-4): ETGVTQSPTHLIKTRGQQVTLRCSSQSGHNTVSWYQQALGQGPQFIFQYYREEENGRGNFPPRFSGLQFPNYSSELNVNALELDDSALYLCASSLEAGAPTNEKLFFGSGTQLSVL.

CDR3 sequence (DNA): TGTGCCAGCTCCCCCCAAGGGGGCTCCTACGAGCAGTACTTC. Translated: CASSPQGGSYEQYF. J is TRBJ2-7 and V is TRBV18, with D perhaps TRBD1 (6 bases). This CDR3 region has 14 residues. Looked up from germline, CDR1 is KGHSH and CDR2 is LQKENI. With 6 bases removed from V and 0 bases from J, the gap between germline ends came to 12 bases.

Remarks on this clone: Other DNA sequences from this sample encode an identical CDR3 as well. This chain joins TRBV30 and TRBJ1-3; no firm D call. CDR1 is GTSNPN and CDR2 is SVGIG in the germline V gene (reference sequence). The CDR3 runs to 13 residues. Trimming left V 0 bases short and J 0 bases short, with 3 bases between. The CDR3 here is CAWSVSSGNTIYF. The CDR3 DNA sequence: TGTGCCTGGAGTGTCAGCTCTGGAAACACCATATATTTT.

This rearrangement joins TRBV27 to TRBJ2-7; 9 bases align to TRBD1. Losses at the gene ends were 5 bases for V and 0 bases for J; bases not matched to a gene: 8. Germline CDR1 reads MNHEY; CDR2 reads SMNVEV (reference sequence). The CDR3 loop spans 16 amino acids. The CDR3 here is CASSRNWDRVSYEQYF. As DNA, the CDR3 is TGTGCCAGCAGTCGGAATTGGGACAGGGTCTCCTACGAGCAGTACTTC.

The chain uses TRBV29-1 and TRBJ1-1; possibly TRBD1 for D (6 bases). The CDR3 is 14 residues long. Germline-derived CDR1 and CDR2 are SQVTM and ANQGSEA. V lost 1 base to trimming and J lost 5 bases, with 14 bases between them. CDR3 sequence (DNA): TGCAGCGTTGAAGGGCAGGGGCCGGGGACTGAAGCTTTCTTT. Its protein is CSVEGQGPGTEAFF. Full variable domain (remainder filled in from reference TRBV29-1 and TRBJ1-1): SAVISQKPSRDICQRGTSLTIQCQVDSQVTMMFWYRQQPGQSLTLIATANQGSEATYESGFVIDKFPISRPNLTFSTLTVSNMSPEDSSIYLCSVEGQGPGTEAFFGQGTRLTVV.